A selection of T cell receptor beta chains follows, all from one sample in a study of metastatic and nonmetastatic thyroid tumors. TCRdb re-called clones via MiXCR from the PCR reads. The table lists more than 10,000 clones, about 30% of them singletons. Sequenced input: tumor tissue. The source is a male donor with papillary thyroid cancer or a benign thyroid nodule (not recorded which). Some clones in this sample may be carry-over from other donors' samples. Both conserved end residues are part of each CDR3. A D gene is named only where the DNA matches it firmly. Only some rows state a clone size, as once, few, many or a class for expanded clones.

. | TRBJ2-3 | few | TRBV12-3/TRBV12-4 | TGTGCCAGCAGCCCAATTGGTGGCACAGATACGCAGTATTTT | CASSPIGGTDTQYF
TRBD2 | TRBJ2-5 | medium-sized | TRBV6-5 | TGTGCCAGCAGTTACTCCTGGCGGGAGGGCCAAGAGACCCAGTACTTC | CASSYSWREGQETQYF
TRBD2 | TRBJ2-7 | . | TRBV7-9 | TGTGCCAGCAGCTTAGAAGGCGGGGGATACGAGCAGTACTTC | CASSLEGGGYEQYF
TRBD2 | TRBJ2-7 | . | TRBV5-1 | TGCGCCAGCGGGAGCGGGAGGGCGAGGGACGAGCAGTACTTC | CASGSGRARDEQYF
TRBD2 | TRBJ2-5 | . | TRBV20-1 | TGCAGTGCTCCTTTACTAGCGGGAGGGCGAGAGACCCAGTACTTC | CSAPLLAGGRETQYF
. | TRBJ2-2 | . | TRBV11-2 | TGTGCCAGCAGCTTAACTCCGGGACCGAACACCGGGGAGCTGTTTTTT | CASSLTPGPNTGELFF
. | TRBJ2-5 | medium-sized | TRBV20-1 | TGCAGTGCTGGACCCCCGCTTACGTACCAAGAGACCCAGTACTTC | CSAGPPLTYQETQYF
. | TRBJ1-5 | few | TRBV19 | TGTGCCAGCGACCGAGGTCATCAGCCCCAGCATTTT | CASDRGHQPQHF
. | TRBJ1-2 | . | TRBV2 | TGTGCCAGCAGTGGGGGGCCCGTTCGCACTAACTATGGCTACACCTTC | CASSGGPVRTNYGYTF
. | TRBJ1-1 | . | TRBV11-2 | TGTGCCAGCAGCTTGCTGACAGGAGTGAACACTGAAGCTTTCTTT | CASSLLTGVNTEAFF
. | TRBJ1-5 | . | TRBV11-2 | TGTGCCAGCAGGCCCCCCGTCAGGGATGGCAATCAGCCCCAGCATTTT | CASRPPVRDGNQPQHF
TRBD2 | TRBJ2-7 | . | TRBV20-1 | TGCAGTGCTCTGACGGGGACTAGCTTCCACGAGCAGTACTTC | CSALTGTSFHEQYF
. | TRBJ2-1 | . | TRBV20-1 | TGCAGTGCTAGAAGGGACTTGGTAGACAATGAGCAGTTCTTC | CSARRDLVDNEQFF
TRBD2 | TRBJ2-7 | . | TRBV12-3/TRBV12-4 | TGTGCCAGCAGCGGGACTAGCGGGACCGTGCCCATCTACGAGCAGTACTTC | CASSGTSGTVPIYEQYF